This T cell receptor beta chain is drawn from a study of monozygotic twins with inflammatory bowel disease. There are 14 residues in the CDR3. Germline values: CDR1 DFQATT, CDR2 SNEGSKA (reference sequence). Added by template switching were UMIs that each held a 6-nucleotide sample barcode. The cDNA of both the TCRalpha and TCRbeta chains was subjected to two nested PCRs of about 16 and 10 cycles. TCRdb re-called the 5' RACE reads and gives one entry per CDR3 protein, without DNA. The data include around 97,000 distinct CDR3 sequences; the top ten clones carry roughly 1.9%. The sequence was obtained from a human donor with ulcerative colitis or Crohn's disease, or a healthy co-twin of an affected twin (not recorded which). The sample taken for sequencing was blood. The rearrangement uses TRBV20-1 and TRBJ2-5; TCRdb calls TRBD2, which cannot be checked without DNA. The CDR3 region is CSAQRRGNQETQYF.